This TCR beta chain comes out of a study of CD8 T cells in ankylosing spondylitis. CDR3 length: 15 amino acids. The ends were cut back, 1 base at V and 0 bases at J, with 10 bases in the middle. Germline-derived CDR1 and CDR2 are MGHRA and YSYEKL. This clonotype has more than one count but fewer than ten. TCRdb re-derived calls from the 5' RACE reads in MiXCR, one entry per CDR3 protein. The sample consists of 150,000 to 250,000 distinct CDR3 sequences, around 13% of them appearing once. This sequence joins TRBV4-1 and TRBJ2-7; D gene ambiguous. This TCR derives from a male donor with ankylosing spondylitis or in good health (not recorded which). Material for sequencing was blood, either unsorted or a sorted T cell fraction (not recorded which). The CDR3 DNA reads as TGCGCCAGCAGCCAAGGCTCTCAGAGCTCCTACGAGCAGTACTTC. As protein: CASSQGSQSSYEQYF.